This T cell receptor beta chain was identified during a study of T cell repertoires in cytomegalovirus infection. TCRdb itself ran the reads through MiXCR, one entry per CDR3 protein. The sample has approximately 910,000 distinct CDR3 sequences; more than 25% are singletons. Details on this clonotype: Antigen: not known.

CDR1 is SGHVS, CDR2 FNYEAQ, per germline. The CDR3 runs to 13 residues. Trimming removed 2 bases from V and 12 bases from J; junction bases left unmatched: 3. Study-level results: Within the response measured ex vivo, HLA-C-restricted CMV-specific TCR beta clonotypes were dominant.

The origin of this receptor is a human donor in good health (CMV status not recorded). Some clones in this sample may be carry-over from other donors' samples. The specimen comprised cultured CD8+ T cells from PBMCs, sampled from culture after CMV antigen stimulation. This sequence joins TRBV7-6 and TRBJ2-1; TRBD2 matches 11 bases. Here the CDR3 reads CASSLYLAGGQFF. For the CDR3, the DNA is TGTGCCAGCAGCTTATATCTAGCGGGGGGGCAGTTCTTC.